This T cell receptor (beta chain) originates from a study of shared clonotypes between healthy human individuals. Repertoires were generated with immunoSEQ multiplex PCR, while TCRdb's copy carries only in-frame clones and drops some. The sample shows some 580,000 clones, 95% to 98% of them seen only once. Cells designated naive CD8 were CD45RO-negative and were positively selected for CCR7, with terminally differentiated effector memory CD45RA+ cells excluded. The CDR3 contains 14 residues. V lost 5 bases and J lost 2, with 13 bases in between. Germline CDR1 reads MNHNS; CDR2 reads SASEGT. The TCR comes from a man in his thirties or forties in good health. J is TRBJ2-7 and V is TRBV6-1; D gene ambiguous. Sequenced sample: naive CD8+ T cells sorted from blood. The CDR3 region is CASSSYNGPYEQYF. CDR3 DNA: TGTGCCAGCAGTAGTTATAACGGACCCTACGAGCAGTACTTC.